The TCR beta chain described here comes from a study of identical twins. This CDR3 is 18 amino acids long. The germline V gene has CDR1 MGHRA and CDR2 YSYEKL. Trimming cost V 0 bases and J 8 bases; bases outside gene matches: 10. From the 5' RACE reads, TCRdb called clonotypes with MiXCR, one entry per CDR3 protein. The table shows some 230,000 distinct CDR3 sequences, with 5.5% to 7.5% occurring only once. This clonotype was observed a few times. In addition, the sample was reused for a study of T cells expressing NK-cell markers.

Input material: CD8+ T cells sorted from blood. This clonotype was sampled from a young woman in good health. The genes are TRBV4-1 and TRBJ2-1, with TRBD2 matching over 13 bases. In DNA, the CDR3 is TGCGCCAGCAGCCAAGAGAGCCCCGGGACTAGCGGGATCGATGAGCAGTTCTTC. Translating it yields CASSQESPGTSGIDEQFF.